This T cell receptor (beta chain) was identified in a study of neurological immune-mediated disorders. The study, taken as a whole, reports: For the multiple sclerosis repertoire cluster, an association with any clinical or MRI feature was absent. When grouped phylogenetically, the repertoires of 18 of the 34 multiple sclerosis patients fell together in one related-CDR3 cluster, which is a possible signature.

Synthesis of cDNA was performed by 5'RACE using 10-nucleotide random UMIs. TCRdb itself ran the 5' RACE reads through MiXCR, one entry per CDR3 protein. The top ten hold more than 2.5% of the sample, which has some 60,000 distinct CDR3 sequences, roughly 3.5% seen once. This clonotype was detected many times. The antigen is unknown. The CDR3 spans 12 residues. The V gene lost 5 bases and the J gene lost 8 bases, with 15 bases spanning the gap. Per germline, CDR1 DFQATT and CDR2 SNEGSKA (reference sequence). Material: PBMCs. This receptor was obtained from a young woman with multiple sclerosis. The rearrangement uses TRBV20-1 and TRBJ1-2, with a possible D match to TRBD1 (6 bases). CDR3 nucleotides: TGCAGTGCTGACCCAGGGGACGACGGCTACACCTTC. Translated, it gives CSADPGDDGYTF.